This T cell receptor (beta chain) was sequenced for a study of vaccination and CD4 T cells after COVID-19. About the research overall: Investigators drew the post-COVID samples a median approximately 100 days after diagnosis, with a range of 35 to 161. Investigators stimulated cells with overlapping spike peptides drawn from SARS-CoV-2, HCoV-NL63, HCoV-OC43 and HCoV-229E.

This CDR3 is built from 15 residues. Germline CDR1 and CDR2: ENHRY and SYGVKD. V was trimmed by 10 bases and J by 0 bases, leaving 13 bases between them. Regarding this clonotype: Its antigen is still unknown.

Sequenced with the Oncomine TCR Beta short-read assay was DNA taken from cultured CD4+ T cells. MiXCR, applied by TCRdb to the PCR reads, yields one record per CDR3 protein. The table has roughly 7,000 distinct CDR3 sequences, approximately 31% seen once. Treatment reported: 10-day PBMC culture with coronavirus spike peptide pools or control peptides (ViraFEST assay). Those CD4+ T cells from the unexposed donor predate the COVID-19 pandemic (2011-2018). For ViraFEST, peptide pools expanded antigen-specific T cells, after which the TCRs were sequenced. The sequence was collected from a human donor in good health. Sequenced sample: CD4+ T cells from blood, cultured in vitro. The rearrangement joins TRBV10-3 to TRBJ1-6; tentatively, D is TRBD1 (5 bases). CDR3 DNA: TGTGCCACCTCACAGGAGAGCTCCTATAATTCACCCCTCCACTTT. It encodes CATSQESSYNSPLHF.